The TCR beta chain described here comes from a study of T-cell memory formation after mild COVID-19. Broader study findings: Contracting clones from day 15 to 85 had balanced CD4/CD8; later expanders favoured CD4+. Cross-reactive memory appears to have joined, as suggested by some responding clones showing up in pre-infection memory.

For this clonotype: Antigen unknown.

This CDR3 contains 12 residues. Trimming left V 4 bases short and J 8 bases short, with 12 bases between. In germline, CDR1 is DFQATT, CDR2 SNEGSKA (reference sequence). A single record per CDR3 protein comes from TCRdb applying MiXCR to the 5' RACE reads. The sample lists 500,000 to 650,000 distinct CDR3 sequences; about 22% were seen once. This TCR derives from an adult woman who had mild COVID-19 (a few samples of this study predate the infection). Cell type and time point are not known. Sequencing was carried out using PBMCs or a T cell subset sorted from them (not recorded which). V usage is TRBV20-1 and J usage is TRBJ2-1; D unresolved. The CDR3 region has the DNA TGCAGTGCTAAGGTGGCCTATGATGAGCAGTTCTTC. Amino acids: CSAKVAYDEQFF.